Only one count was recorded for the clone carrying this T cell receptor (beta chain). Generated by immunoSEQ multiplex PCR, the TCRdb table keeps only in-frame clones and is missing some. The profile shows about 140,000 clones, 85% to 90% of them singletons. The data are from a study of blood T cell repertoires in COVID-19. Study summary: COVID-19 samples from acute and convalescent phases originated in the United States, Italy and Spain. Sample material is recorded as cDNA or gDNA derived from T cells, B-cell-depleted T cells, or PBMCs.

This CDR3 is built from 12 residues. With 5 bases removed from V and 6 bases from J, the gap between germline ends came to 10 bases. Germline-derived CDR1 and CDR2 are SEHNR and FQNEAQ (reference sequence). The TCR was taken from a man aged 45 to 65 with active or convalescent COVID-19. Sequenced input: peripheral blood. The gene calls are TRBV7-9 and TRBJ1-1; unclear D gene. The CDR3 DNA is TGTGCCAGCAGCCTACTGATTTCTGAAGCTTTCTTT. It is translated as CASSLLISEAFF.